This T cell receptor beta chain is from a study of early T cells in non-severe SARS-CoV-2 infection. At the level of the study: Unsorted whole-blood RNA was sequenced in bulk, leaving chains unpaired.

In the library, individual cDNA molecules carried attached unique molecular identifiers. TCRdb reprocessed the 5' RACE reads with MiXCR, giving one entry per CDR3 protein. The table has tens of thousands of distinct CDR3 sequences, approximately 5% seen once; the top ten hold 15% to 20%. This clonotype was seen a few times. CDR3 size: 15 residues. CDR1 and CDR2 from the germline V gene are SNHLY and FYNNEI. V was clipped by 6 bases and J by 4 bases; unmatched bases: 5. This TCR came from an adult who was a healthcare worker with PCR-confirmed SARS-CoV-2 infection or an uninfected control (not recorded which). Sequenced sample: whole blood. This sequence joins TRBV2 and TRBJ2-5, with 13 bases lining up with TRBD2. CDR3 nucleotide sequence: TGTGCCAGCAGCGACAGACTAGCGGGGGGAGAGACCCAGTACTTC. This translates into CASSDRLAGGETQYF.